This is a list of T cell receptor beta chains from one sample in a study of T cell changes during pregnancy in multiple sclerosis. Assay used: immunoSEQ multiplex PCR; TCRdb lists only in-frame clones, some missing. The sample has 39,000 or so clones; around 92% are singletons. The sequences come from CD8+ T cells from peripheral blood mononuclear cells, collected before pregnancy. The receptor source for this set is a female donor with multiple sclerosis, enrolled in a pregnancy study. Each CDR3 is given with its conserved first and last residue. D genes are given only for firm matches. Clone size is shown for a subset of rows, as once, few, many or a class of expanded clone.

j_call	v_call	d_call	clone_size	cdr3_nt	cdr3_aa
TRBJ1-1	TRBV7-9	TRBD1	-	TGTGCCAGCAGCCCTCGACAGGGGGCCGGAGGAATGAACACTGAAGCTTTCTTT	CASSPRQGAGGMNTEAFF
TRBJ2-1	TRBV27	TRBD2	-	TGTGCCAGCAGCCGAACTAGCGGGAGCAATGAGCAGTTCTTC	CASSRTSGSNEQFF
TRBJ2-3	TRBV7-9	-	once	TGTGCCAGCAAGGATGAGGAGCTGGGGCAGTATTTT	CASKDEELGQYF
TRBJ2-1	TRBV7-9	TRBD2	-	TGTGCCAGCAGCGACACAGCTAGCGGTTTTAGTAGGAATGAGCAGTTCTTC	CASSDTASGFSRNEQFF
TRBJ2-5	TRBV7-8	TRBD2	-	TGTGCCAGCTCGTCCAGGGACTATCAAGAGACCCAGTACTTC	CASSSRDYQETQYF
TRBJ2-7	TRBV27	-	-	TGTGCCAGCAGTGCGGAGCAACGGAACTACGAGCAGTACTTC	CASSAEQRNYEQYF
TRBJ1-1	TRBV2	-	medium-sized	TGTGCCAGCAGTGCCCTACTGACAGGACCAAACACTGAAGCTTTCTTT	CASSALLTGPNTEAFF
TRBJ2-7	TRBV30	-	-	TGTGCCTGGAGTGTACTTTCAGGCGAGCAGTACTTC	CAWSVLSGEQYF
TRBJ2-1	TRBV19	TRBD2	-	TGTGCCAGTAGTGGCTCGGGGACTAGCGCTTACAATGAGCAGTTCTTC	CASSGSGTSAYNEQFF
TRBJ1-1	TRBV30	-	-	TGTGCCTGGAGTAGAGGGGGAACTGAAGCTTTCTTT	CAWSRGGTEAFF
TRBJ2-3	TRBV27	TRBD2	-	TGTGCCAGCAGTTTCTACCCGAGGAGCGGGGGCCTCACAGATACGCAGTATTTT	CASSFYPRSGGLTDTQYF
TRBJ2-7	TRBV7-9	-	-	TGTGCCAGCAGCTTAGCTCTACCTAAGGACAGATCCTACGAGCAGTACTTC	CASSLALPKDRSYEQYF
TRBJ2-2	TRBV7-3	TRBD1	-	TGTGCCAGCGGGACAGGGTTAACCGGGGAGCTGTTTTTT	CASGTGLTGELFF
TRBJ2-3	TRBV27	TRBD1	-	TGTGCCAGCAATAAACAGGGGGCCGCAGATACGCAGTATTTT	CASNKQGAADTQYF
TRBJ2-1	TRBV9	-	-	TGTGCCAGCAGCGTATCCGGCGCGGCTATTTACAATGAGCAGTTCTTC	CASSVSGAAIYNEQFF